This T cell receptor (beta chain) was retrieved from a study of T-cell reconstitution after alpha-beta-depleted transplantation in children. Study results and limitations: The main origin of T-cell counts and diversity one year after transplant was newly produced T cells. As was reported, about two months after transplant, alpha-beta T cells came from several hundred expanded graft clones. Diversity of TCRbeta at day 60 was high in some patients, arising from surviving recipient T cells and thymic progenitors.

The CDR3 has 15 residues. The ends were cut back, 2 bases at V and 0 bases at J, with 8 bases in the middle. In germline, CDR1 is ENHRY, CDR2 SYGVKD. Note on this clonotype: Its antigen is currently unknown.

The library targeted TCRbeta and was prepared with unique molecular identifiers. TCRdb processed the PCR reads anew with MiXCR; each CDR3 protein has one entry. The profile covers some 830,000 distinct CDR3 sequences, with 15% to 20% appearing a single time and 5% taken by the ten largest. The specimen comprised PBMCs, mostly from graft donor cells, sampled 360 days after TCRalphabeta/CD19-depleted stem cell transplant. The gene calls are TRBV10-3 and TRBJ1-5; D call uncertain. The receptor comes from a male patient younger than 18 who had a stem cell transplant for acute lymphoblastic leukemia, so the T cells may come from the graft donor. CDR3 in amino acids: CAISEGVLSNQPQHF. For the CDR3, the DNA is TGTGCCATCAGTGAGGGAGTTCTTAGCAATCAGCCCCAGCATTTT.